The rows below give T cell receptor beta chains drawn from one sample of a study of blood T cell repertoires in COVID-19. The method was immunoSEQ multiplex PCR; TCRdb's version includes in-frame clones alone and lacks a portion of them. Of 300,000 to 450,000 clones in the sample, around 84% were seen once. The sample was peripheral blood. The source of these receptors is a woman aged 18-29 years with acute or convalescent COVID-19. CDR3s include the opening cysteine and the closing phenylalanine or tryptophan. A D gene is named only where the DNA matches it firmly. Clone sizes are given selectively: once, few, many, or a class where the clone is expanded.

CDR3nt,CDR3aa,j_gene,abundance,v_gene,d_gene
TGCAGCGTGAGGGGGCTAGCGGGGGACAACGAGCAGTACTTC,CSVRGLAGDNEQYF,TRBJ2-7,.,TRBV29-1,TRBD2
TGCGCCAGCAGCTTGGAACAGGGTGGAGAGCCCTACAATGAGCAGTTCTTC,CASSLEQGGEPYNEQFF,TRBJ2-1,.,TRBV5-1,.
TGTGCCAGCAGCGGCGGGAGCCAAGAGACCCAGTACTTC,CASSGGSQETQYF,TRBJ2-5,once,TRBV7-3,TRBD2
TGCGCCAGCACTACCGGGACAGGGTTTGAAAAACTGTTTTTT,CASTTGTGFEKLFF,TRBJ1-4,.,TRBV5-1,TRBD1
TGTGCCAGCAGCGGACAGGGGAGTTTTTACGAGCAGTACTTC,CASSGQGSFYEQYF,TRBJ2-7,.,TRBV2,TRBD1
TGTGCCAGCAGTTCACCTCAGGGTACTGAAGCTTTCTTT,CASSSPQGTEAFF,TRBJ1-1,.,TRBV27,.
TGTGCCAGCACTCCGACAGGGTTGGACACTGAAGCTTTCTTT,CASTPTGLDTEAFF,TRBJ1-1,.,TRBV27,TRBD1
TGTGCCAGCCCTGGACCAGGGGACGAGCAGTACTTC,CASPGPGDEQYF,TRBJ2-7,.,TRBV2,.
TGTGCCAGCAGCCCGGGACAGGGGATAGACTATGGCTACACCTTC,CASSPGQGIDYGYTF,TRBJ1-2,.,TRBV7-3,TRBD1
TGTGCCAGCAGTTACTCGACAGGGGAGGTGTCACCCCTCCACTTT,CASSYSTGEVSPLHF,TRBJ1-6,once,TRBV6-2/TRBV6-3,TRBD1
TGTGCCAGCAGCTCGGACATAGGCTACACCTTC,CASSSDIGYTF,TRBJ1-2,few,TRBV13,.